A single sample is the source of the 17 T cell receptor beta chains below, sequenced in a study of T cell responses to AZD1222 COVID-19 vaccine (dated by TCRdb to about 2021). The method behind the library was the immunoSEQ multiplex PCR assay. TCRdb re-hosts the immuneACCESS table, in-frame sequences only. Its copies lack some clones; in the studies checked, an unresolved V gene accounts for under half of them, and the cause for the rest is not known. The sample data list 150,000 to 200,000 clones, and approximately 95% of these were observed just once. The top ten clones comprise 3.9% of the sample. Interpreted using the paper, the time point label stands for: baseline before first vaccination. Source: peripheral blood, taken on day 0 of AZD1222 vaccination. The receptors shown here come from an adult in good health.

V gene TRBV20-1 combines with J gene TRBJ1-1, with 8 bases lining up with TRBD1. From germline, CDR1 is DFQATT and CDR2 SNEGSKA (reference sequence). V lost 6 bases and J lost 8; bases outside the gene matches: 5. This CDR3 region has 11 residues. The CDR3 nucleotides are TGCAGTGCGCGGACAGGGCGGGAAGCTTTCTTT. As protein: CSARTGREAFF.

The chain is built from TRBV9 and TRBJ1-6; possible D gene TRBD1, 5 bases. Trimming took off 3 bases at V and 2 bases at J, with 12 bases between the two ends. The germline gives CDR1 SGDLS, CDR2 YYNGEE. CDR3 length: 16 residues. DNA for the CDR3: TGTGCCAGCAGCGCCGAGAGGGGTACCTATAATTCACCCCTCCACTTT. Its translation: CASSAERGTYNSPLHF. Supplemented by reference TRBV9 and TRBJ1-6, the full variable domain reads DSGVTQTPKHLITATGQRVTLRCSPRSGDLSVYWYQQSLDQGLQFLIQYYNGEERAKGNILERFSAQQFPDLHSELNLSSLELGDSALYFCASSAERGTYNSPLHFGNGTRLTVT.

This clone showed up just once. The chain carries TRBV11-2 and TRBJ1-3; no clear D gene. Trimming removed 1 base at V and 0 bases at J, with 7 bases between. Germline V gives CDR1 SGHAT, CDR2 FQNNGV. The CDR3 loop spans 15 amino acids. The CDR3 is CASSLGSASGNTIYF. CDR3 DNA sequence: TGTGCCAGCAGCTTAGGGAGTGCCTCTGGAAACACCATATATTTT.

The chain links TRBV27 to TRBJ1-2; maybe TRBD1 (5 bases). The V and J ends lost 6 bases and 2 bases respectively, with 25 bases between them. The CDR3 covers 18 residues. Germline CDR1 and CDR2: MNHEY and SMNVEV (reference sequence). Here the CDR3 DNA reads TGTGCCAGCAGCTACTCCTGGGTAGGGACGACAGAAAACTATGGCTACACCTTC. This gives the protein CASSYSWVGTTENYGYTF.

As concerns this clone: Other DNA sequences in this specimen translate into the identical CDR3. The chain employs TRBV11-2 and TRBJ1-1, with D unresolved. The CDR3 spans 13 residues. The V gene's germline CDR1 is SGHAT and CDR2 FQNNGV. Trimming took off 1 base at V and 1 base at J, with 4 bases between the two ends. The DNA for the CDR3 is TGTGCCAGCAGCTTAGGTCGGAACACTGAAGCTTTCTTT. Protein sequence: CASSLGRNTEAFF. Combining the CDR3 with reference TRBV11-2 and TRBJ1-1 gives the whole variable domain EAGVAQSPRYKIIEKRQSVAFWCNPISGHATLYWYQQILGQGPKLLIQFQNNGVVDDSQLPKDRFSAERLKGVDSTLKIQPAKLEDSAVYLCASSLGRNTEAFFGQGTRLTVV.

The rearrangement uses TRBV10-2 and TRBJ1-2; 7 bases are shared with TRBD1. This CDR3 has 14 amino acids. V was pared by 2 bases and J by 4 bases, with 4 bases of the junction left unmatched. Germline CDR1 WSHSY, CDR2 SAAADI. CDR3 bases: TGCGCCAGCAGTGAGGACAGGGTTATCTATGGCTACACCTTC. Amino acids: CASSEDRVIYGYTF.

The chain recombines TRBV10-2 with TRBJ1-4; 8 bases map to TRBD1. This CDR3 spans 13 amino acids. CDR1 and CDR2 (germline): WSHSY, SAAADI. The trim removed 5 bases at V and 7 bases at J, leaving 3 bases unmatched. CDR3 coding DNA: TGCGCCAGCAGTCAGGACAGGGTTGAAAAACTGTTTTTT. Protein sequence: CASSQDRVEKLFF.

The chain recombines TRBV18 with TRBJ1-2; 9 nucleotides match TRBD1. This CDR3 is 14 amino acids long. The germline V gene has CDR1 KGHSH and CDR2 LQKENI. The junction had 5 bases not matched to a gene; V was cut back by 2 bases and J by 7 bases. For the CDR3, the DNA is TGTGCCAGCTCACCAGACCGGGACAGGGTTGGCTACACCTTC. Translating it yields CASSPDRDRVGYTF.

The chain has TRBV5-5 and TRBJ1-5; D is undetermined. V lost 1 base and J lost 0, with 8 bases in between. The CDR3 runs to 15 residues. Germline CDR1 is SGHKS and CDR2 is YYEKEE (reference sequence). The CDR3 protein is CASSLMIYSNQPQHF. CDR3 sequence (DNA): TGTGCCAGCAGCTTGATGATTTATAGCAATCAGCCCCAGCATTTT. The full variable domain, its missing parts supplied by reference TRBV5-5 and TRBJ1-5, is DAGVTQSPTHLIKTRGQQVTLRCSPISGHKSVSWYQQVLGQGPQFIFQYYEKEERGRGNFPDRFSARQFPNYSSELNVNALLLGDSALYLCASSLMIYSNQPQHFGDGTRLSIL.

The V gene is TRBV6-1, the J gene TRBJ1-1; D unresolved. V shed 2 bases and J shed 2 bases, with 6 bases lying between them. CDR3 length: 13 residues. Germline V gene lookup returns CDR1 MNHNS and CDR2 SASEGT. The DNA of the CDR3 is TGTGCCAGCAGTGAACAGGTTAACACTGAAGCTTTCTTT. It yields the protein CASSEQVNTEAFF.

The chain uses TRBV30 and TRBJ1-3; D unclear. Per the germline V gene, CDR1 is GTSNPN and CDR2 is SVGIG (reference sequence). V shed 4 bases and J shed 0 bases, with 7 bases lying between them. This CDR3 has 13 amino acids. Here the CDR3 DNA reads TGTGCCTGGAACGCTGTCTCTGGAAACACCATATATTTT. It codes for CAWNAVSGNTIYF.

The rearrangement links TRBV11-2 to TRBJ2-7; maybe TRBD2 (5 bases). Germline V gene sequence: CDR1 SGHAT, CDR2 FQNNGV. CDR3 length: 13 residues. V was trimmed by 3 bases and J by 4 bases, leaving 10 bases between them. In DNA, the CDR3 is TGTGCCAGCAGCTTGACTAAGGCATACGAGCAGTACTTC. This encodes CASSLTKAYEQYF.

The chain couples TRBV11-2 to TRBJ2-1; TRBD2 agrees at 7 bases. The CDR3 covers 18 residues. After removal of 1 base from V and 0 bases from J, the junction contained 9 bases not matched to a gene. CDR1 SGHAT and CDR2 FQNNGV come from the germline V gene. Here the CDR3 DNA reads TGTGCCAGCAGCTTAGTCCGAGCGGGACTCAGCTCCTACAATGAGCAGTTCTTC. Residues: CASSLVRAGLSSYNEQFF.

The chain carries TRBV15 and TRBJ2-5; D may be TRBD2 (5 bases). Germline CDR1 is LNHNV and CDR2 is YYDKDF (reference sequence). The CDR3 sequence is 14 residues long. Trimming took 3 bases from V and 5 from J, leaving 13 bases between them. CDR3 amino acids: CATSRGPGEETQYF. The CDR3 DNA reads as TGTGCCACCAGCAGGGGTCCCGGGGAGGAGACCCAGTACTTC. The full variable domain, rest sourced from reference TRBV15 and TRBJ2-5, is DAMVIQNPRYQVTQFGKPVTLSCSQTLNHNVMYWYQQKSSQAPKLLFHYYDKDFNNEADTPDNFQSRRPNTSFCFLDIRSPGLGDTAMYLCATSRGPGEETQYFGPGTRLLVL.

The V and J genes are TRBV5-6 and TRBJ1-5; D might be TRBD1 (6 bases). Germline values: CDR1 SGHDT, CDR2 YYEEEE. V lost 2 bases and J 0 bases, leaving 12 bases between the germline ends. CDR3 length: 16 amino acids. The CDR3 bases are TGTGCCAGCAGCTTCCAGGGGTCTTATAGCAATCAGCCCCAGCATTTT. It codes for CASSFQGSYSNQPQHF.

The V call is TRBV28, the J call TRBJ1-4; no clear D. The CDR3 totals 12 residues. Trimming pared 6 bases from V and 6 bases from J, leaving 8 bases between. Germline-derived CDR1 and CDR2 are MDHEN and SYDVKM. CDR3 protein: CASSKSDEKLFF. In nucleotides, the CDR3 is TGTGCCAGCAGCAAATCAGATGAAAAACTGTTTTTT. The full variable domain, completed using reference TRBV28 and TRBJ1-4, is DVKVTQSSRYLVKRTGEKVFLECVQDMDHENMFWYRQDPGLGLRLIYFSYDVKMKEKGDIPEGYSVSREKKERFSLILESASTNQTSMYLCASSKSDEKLFFGSGTQLSVL.

This clone was recorded once. V and J are TRBV27 and TRBJ2-1; TRBD1 matches at 7 bases. Germline trimming cut 5 bases from V and 6 bases from J; bases unmatched to any gene: 10. The CDR3 has 15 residues. Per the germline V gene, CDR1 is MNHEY and CDR2 is SMNVEV (reference sequence). The CDR3 here is CASSNRDSWGNEQFF. In DNA form, the CDR3 reads TGTGCCAGCAGTAACCGGGACAGTTGGGGCAATGAGCAGTTCTTC.